One and the same sample provided the 12 T cell receptor beta chains below, sequenced in a study of blood T cell repertoires in COVID-19. Repertoires were generated with immunoSEQ multiplex PCR, while TCRdb's copy carries only in-frame clones and drops some. Here the sample spans 95,000 to 150,000 clones, roughly 77% being singletons. Material for sequencing was peripheral blood. Receptors were obtained from a man in his 60s with active or convalescent COVID-19.

The chain links TRBV7-3 to TRBJ2-3; D is ambiguous. The V and J ends lost 4 bases and 2 bases respectively, with 13 bases between them. CDR1 SGHTA and CDR2 FQGTGA come from the germline V gene. The CDR3 has 15 amino acids. The CDR3 loop reads CASSYTGSPTDTQYF. Here the CDR3 DNA reads TGTGCCAGCAGCTACACCGGGTCTCCCACAGATACGCAGTATTTT.

V and J are TRBV6-2 or TRBV6-3 and TRBJ2-3, with TRBD2 matching over 8 bases. With 4 bases clipped from V and 6 bases from J, the junction kept 6 bases outside the gene matches. Germline CDR1 MNHEY, CDR2 SVGEGT. This CDR3 region has 14 residues. Here the CDR3 DNA reads TGTGCCAGCAGTTCTGCGGGAGGTCAGGATACGCAGTATTTT. Translated: CASSSAGGQDTQYF.

CDR3 bases: TGTGCCACCACCCCGACTAGAGCCTACAATGAGCAGTTCTTC. Residues: CATTPTRAYNEQFF. V usage is TRBV19 and J usage is TRBJ2-1; a weak D match, TRBD2 (6 bases). V gave up 10 bases and J gave up 2 bases, with 15 bases separating them. The CDR3 has 14 residues. The germline V gene encodes CDR1 LNHDA and CDR2 SQIVND (reference sequence).

This clone was seen a single time. This chain's CDR3 is CATSWRLREDEQFF. Here the CDR3 DNA reads TGTGCCACCAGTTGGAGGCTTCGGGAGGATGAGCAGTTCTTC. The rearrangement joins TRBV24-1 to TRBJ2-1; TRBD2 matches 7 bases. With V trimmed by 6 bases and J by 8 bases, 9 bases remained unmatched. Germline V CDR1 and CDR2: KGHDR, SFDVKD. CDR3 length: 14 amino acids.

This clone was detected once. The chain is built from TRBV19 and TRBJ2-5; a possible D gene is TRBD1 (5 bases). The germline V gene has CDR1 LNHDA and CDR2 SQIVND (reference sequence). This CDR3 is built from 13 residues. Trimming shortened V by 7 bases and J by 4 bases, and 13 bases separated the two germline ends. The CDR3 nucleotides are TGTGCCAGTACCCCCCGAAGGGGAGAGACCCAGTACTTC. Its translation: CASTPRRGETQYF.

This chain uses TRBV5-3 with TRBJ2-4; 11 positions agree with TRBD2. TRBV5-3 is an ORF; its function is uncertain. The junction had 8 bases not matched to a gene; V was cut back by 2 bases and J by 7 bases. The CDR3 loop spans 16 amino acids. The CDR3 DNA follows: TGTGCCAGAAGCTTCTATTTACTAGCGGGAGTGAACATTCAGTACTTC. Amino acids: CARSFYLLAGVNIQYF.

The rearrangement uses TRBV4-3 and TRBJ2-1, with TRBD2 matching 8 bases. J gave up 0 bases and V 1 base, and 8 bases lay outside the gene matches. CDR1 is LGHNA, CDR2 YSLEER, per germline. The CDR3 has 18 amino acids. In DNA, the CDR3 is TGCGCCAGCAGCCAAGCAACTAGCGGAGAAAGCTCCTACAATGAGCAGTTCTTC. Protein: CASSQATSGESSYNEQFF.

V and J are TRBV28 and TRBJ1-2; 8 bases align to TRBD1. This CDR3 spans 12 amino acids. Germline V lookup: CDR1 MDHEN, CDR2 SYDVKM. Trimming took 8 bases from V and 8 from J; bases not matched to a gene: 7. This chain's CDR3 is CASGQGARGYTF. The CDR3 region has the DNA TGTGCCAGCGGTCAGGGGGCACGGGGCTACACCTTC.

The V and J genes are TRBV30 and TRBJ1-1; D gene uncertain. There are 10 residues in the CDR3. Germline V lookup: CDR1 GTSNPN, CDR2 SVGIG (reference sequence). Trimming took off 8 bases at V and 7 bases at J, with 11 bases between the two ends. Here the CDR3 reads CAGEDFEAFF. For the CDR3, the DNA is TGTGCCGGGGAAGACTTTGAAGCTTTCTTT.

The rearrangement joins TRBV7-8 to TRBJ1-5, with D perhaps TRBD1 (6 bases). The ends were cut back, 1 base at V and 0 bases at J, with 16 bases in the middle. The CDR3 totals 18 residues. From germline, CDR1 is SGHVS and CDR2 FQNEAQ. The CDR3: CASSLVAGGGDSNQPQHF. CDR3 nucleotide sequence: TGTGCCAGCAGCTTAGTGGCGGGGGGCGGAGATAGCAATCAGCCCCAGCATTTT.

The chain joins TRBV11-2 to TRBJ2-5; 7 bases align to TRBD2. CDR1 is SGHAT and CDR2 is FQNNGV in the germline V gene. The CDR3 is 14 residues long. Germline trimming cut 3 bases from V and 2 bases from J; bases unmatched to any gene: 3. The chain's CDR3 is CASSLGGGQETQYF. The CDR3 DNA reads as TGTGCCAGCAGCTTGGGGGGGGGACAAGAGACCCAGTACTTC.

About this clone: One end of the junction is discordant with germline, which a read error may explain. This chain joins TRBV6-5 and TRBJ2-7; 8 bases line up with TRBD1. Germline CDR1 MNHEY, CDR2 SVGAGI. This CDR3 has 13 amino acids. CDR3 DNA: TGTGCCAGCAGTTACGGGGACAGGCAGATCAGTCACTTC. Its protein product is CASSYGDRQISHF.